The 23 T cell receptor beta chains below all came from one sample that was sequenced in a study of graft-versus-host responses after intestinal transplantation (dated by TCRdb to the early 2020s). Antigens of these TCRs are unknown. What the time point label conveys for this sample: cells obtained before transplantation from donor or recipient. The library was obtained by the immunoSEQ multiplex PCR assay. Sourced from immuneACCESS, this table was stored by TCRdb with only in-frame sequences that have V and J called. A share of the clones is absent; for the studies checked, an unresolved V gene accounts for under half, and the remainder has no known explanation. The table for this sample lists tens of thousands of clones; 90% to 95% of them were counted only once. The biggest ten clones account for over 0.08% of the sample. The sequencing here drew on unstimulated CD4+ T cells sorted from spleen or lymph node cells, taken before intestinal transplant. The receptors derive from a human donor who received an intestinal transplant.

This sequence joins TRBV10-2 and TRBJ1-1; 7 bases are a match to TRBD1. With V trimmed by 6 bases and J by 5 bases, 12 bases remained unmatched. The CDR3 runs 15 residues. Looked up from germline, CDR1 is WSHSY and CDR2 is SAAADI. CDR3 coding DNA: TGCGCCAGCAGCCCTACAGGGGATATAAGGACTGAAGCTTTCTTT. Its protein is CASSPTGDIRTEAFF.

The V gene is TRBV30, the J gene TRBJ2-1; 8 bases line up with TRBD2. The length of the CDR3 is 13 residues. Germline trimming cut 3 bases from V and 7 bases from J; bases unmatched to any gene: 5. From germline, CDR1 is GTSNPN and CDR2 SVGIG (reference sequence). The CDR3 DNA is TGTGCCTGGAGCCGGGGGGGCGGGAATGAGCAGTTCTTC. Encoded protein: CAWSRGGGNEQFF.

The CDR3 nucleotides read TGTGCCAGTAGTATTAGCGTCCCAGATACGCAGTATTTT. Translated: CASSISVPDTQYF. This rearrangement joins TRBV19 to TRBJ2-3; tentative D call: TRBD2 (5 bases). V shed 3 bases and J shed 4 bases, with 8 bases lying between them. The CDR3 sequence is 13 residues long. Per the germline V gene, CDR1 is LNHDA and CDR2 is SQIVND (reference sequence). Filled out from reference TRBV19 and TRBJ2-3, the complete variable domain reads DGGITQSPKYLFRKEGQNVTLSCEQNLNHDAMYWYRQDPGQGLRLIYYSQIVNDFQKGDIAEGYSVSREKKESFPLTVTSAQKNPTAFYLCASSISVPDTQYFGPGTRLTVL.

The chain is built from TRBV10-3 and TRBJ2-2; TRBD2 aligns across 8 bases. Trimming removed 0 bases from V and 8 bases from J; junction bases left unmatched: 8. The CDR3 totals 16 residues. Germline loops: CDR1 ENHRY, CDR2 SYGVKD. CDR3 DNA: TGTGCCATCAGTGAGTCGATGCGGGGGGCCTCAGGGGAGCTGTTTTTT. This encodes CAISESMRGASGELFF.

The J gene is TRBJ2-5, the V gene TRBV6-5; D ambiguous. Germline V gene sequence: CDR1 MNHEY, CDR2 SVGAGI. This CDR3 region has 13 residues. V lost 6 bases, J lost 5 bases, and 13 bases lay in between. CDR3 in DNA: TGTGCCAGCAGGAACGAGGTGAGGGAGACCCAGTACTTC. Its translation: CASRNEVRETQYF.

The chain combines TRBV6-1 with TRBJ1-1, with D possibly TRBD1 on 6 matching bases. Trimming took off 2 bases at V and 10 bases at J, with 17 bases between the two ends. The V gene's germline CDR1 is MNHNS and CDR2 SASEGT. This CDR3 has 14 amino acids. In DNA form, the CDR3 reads TGTGCCAGCAGTGAACTACAGGGCCTGTATGTAGCTTTCTTT. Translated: CASSELQGLYVAFF.

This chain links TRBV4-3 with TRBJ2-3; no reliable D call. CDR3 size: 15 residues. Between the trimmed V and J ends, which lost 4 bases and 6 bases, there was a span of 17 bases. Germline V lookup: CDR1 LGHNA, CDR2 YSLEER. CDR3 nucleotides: TGCGCCAGCAGCCTAAATTCAGGTGGTGGGGATACGCAGTATTTT. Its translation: CASSLNSGGGDTQYF.

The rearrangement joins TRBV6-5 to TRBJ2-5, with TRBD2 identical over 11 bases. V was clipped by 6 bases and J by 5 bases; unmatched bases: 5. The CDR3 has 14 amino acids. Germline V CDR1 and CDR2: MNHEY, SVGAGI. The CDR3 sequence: CASRYSGGAETQYF. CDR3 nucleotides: TGTGCCAGCAGATATAGCGGGGGGGCCGAGACCCAGTACTTC.

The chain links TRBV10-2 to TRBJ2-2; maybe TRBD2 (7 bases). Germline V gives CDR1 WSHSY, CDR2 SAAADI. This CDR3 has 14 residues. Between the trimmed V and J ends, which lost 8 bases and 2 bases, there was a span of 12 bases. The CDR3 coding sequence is TGCGCCAGCGGCGGGGGCGATAACACCGGGGAGCTGTTTTTT. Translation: CASGGGDNTGELFF.

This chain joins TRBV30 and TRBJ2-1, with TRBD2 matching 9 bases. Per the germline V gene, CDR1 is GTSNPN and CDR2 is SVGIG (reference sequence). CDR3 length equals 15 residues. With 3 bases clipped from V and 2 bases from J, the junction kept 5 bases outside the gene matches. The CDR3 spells CAWRSGRLPYNEQFF. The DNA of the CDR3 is TGTGCCTGGAGGAGCGGGAGGCTCCCCTACAATGAGCAGTTCTTC.

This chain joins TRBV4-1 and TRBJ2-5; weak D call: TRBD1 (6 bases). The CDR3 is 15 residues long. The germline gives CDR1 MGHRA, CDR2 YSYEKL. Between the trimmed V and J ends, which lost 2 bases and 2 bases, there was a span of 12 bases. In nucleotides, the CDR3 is TGCGCCAGCAGCCAATTACAGGGATTACAAGAGACCCAGTACTTC. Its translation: CASSQLQGLQETQYF.

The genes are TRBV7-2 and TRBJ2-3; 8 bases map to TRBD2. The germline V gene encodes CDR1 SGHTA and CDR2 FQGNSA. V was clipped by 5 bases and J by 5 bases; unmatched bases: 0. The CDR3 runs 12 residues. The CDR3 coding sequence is TGTGCCAGCAGCCGGGAGGGAGATACGCAGTATTTT. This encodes CASSREGDTQYF.

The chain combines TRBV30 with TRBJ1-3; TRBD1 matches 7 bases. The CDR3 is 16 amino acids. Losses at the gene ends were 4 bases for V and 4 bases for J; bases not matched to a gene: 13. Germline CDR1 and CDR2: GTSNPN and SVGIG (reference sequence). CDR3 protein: CAWTPMTGMRGNTIYF. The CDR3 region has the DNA TGTGCCTGGACCCCCATGACAGGGATGAGGGGAAACACCATATATTTT.

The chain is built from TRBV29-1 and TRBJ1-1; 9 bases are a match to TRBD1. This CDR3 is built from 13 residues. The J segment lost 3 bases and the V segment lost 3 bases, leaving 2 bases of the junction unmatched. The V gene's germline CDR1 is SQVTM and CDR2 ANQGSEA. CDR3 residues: CSVETGGDTEAFF. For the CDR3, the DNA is TGCAGCGTTGAGACAGGGGGTGACACTGAAGCTTTCTTT.

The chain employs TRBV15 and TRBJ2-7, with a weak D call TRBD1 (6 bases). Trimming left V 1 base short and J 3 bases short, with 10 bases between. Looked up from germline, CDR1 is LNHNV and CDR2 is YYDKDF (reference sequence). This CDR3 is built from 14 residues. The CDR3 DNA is TGTGCCACCAGCAGAGGGGACACCAACTACGAGCAGTACTTC. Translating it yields CATSRGDTNYEQYF. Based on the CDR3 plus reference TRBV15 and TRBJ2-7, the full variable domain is DAMVIQNPRYQVTQFGKPVTLSCSQTLNHNVMYWYQQKSSQAPKLLFHYYDKDFNNEADTPDNFQSRRPNTSFCFLDIRSPGLGDTAMYLCATSRGDTNYEQYFGPGTRLTVT.

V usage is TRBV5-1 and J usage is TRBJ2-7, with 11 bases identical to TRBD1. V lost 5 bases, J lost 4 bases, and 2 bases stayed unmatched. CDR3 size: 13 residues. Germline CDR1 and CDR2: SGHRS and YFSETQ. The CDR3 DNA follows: TGCGCCAGCAGGGGGACAGGGGGATACGAGCAGTACTTC. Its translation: CASRGTGGYEQYF.

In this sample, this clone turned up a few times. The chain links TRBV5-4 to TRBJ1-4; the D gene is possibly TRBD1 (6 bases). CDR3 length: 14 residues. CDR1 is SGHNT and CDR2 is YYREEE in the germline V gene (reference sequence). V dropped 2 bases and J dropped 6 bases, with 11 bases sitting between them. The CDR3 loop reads CASSFAGADEKLFF. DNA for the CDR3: TGTGCCAGCAGCTTCGCGGGGGCTGATGAAAAACTGTTTTTT. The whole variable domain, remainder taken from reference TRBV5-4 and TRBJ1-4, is ETGVTQSPTHLIKTRGQQVTLRCSSQSGHNTVSWYQQALGQGPQFIFQYYREEENGRGNFPPRFSGLQFPNYSSELNVNALELDDSALYLCASSFAGADEKLFFGSGTQLSVL.

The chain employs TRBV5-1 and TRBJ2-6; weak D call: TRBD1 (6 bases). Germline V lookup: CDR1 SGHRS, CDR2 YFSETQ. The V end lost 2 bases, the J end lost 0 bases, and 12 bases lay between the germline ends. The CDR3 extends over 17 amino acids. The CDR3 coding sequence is TGCGCCAGCAGCTTTCCGGGACACATCTCTGGGGCCAACGTCCTGACTTTC. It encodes CASSFPGHISGANVLTF. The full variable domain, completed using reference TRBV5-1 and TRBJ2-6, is KAGVTQTPRYLIKTRGQQVTLSCSPISGHRSVSWYQQTPGQGLQFLFEYFSETQRNKGNFPGRFSGRQFSNSRSEMNVSTLELGDSALYLCASSFPGHISGANVLTFGAGSRLTVL.

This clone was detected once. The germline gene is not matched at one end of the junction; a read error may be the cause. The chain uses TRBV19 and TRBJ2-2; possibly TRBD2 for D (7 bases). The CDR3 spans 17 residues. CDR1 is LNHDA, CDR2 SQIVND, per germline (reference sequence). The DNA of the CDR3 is TGTGCCAGTAGCATAGGAGGGGGGGCGACGAACACCGGGGAGCTGTTTTTT. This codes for CASSIGGGATNTGELFF.

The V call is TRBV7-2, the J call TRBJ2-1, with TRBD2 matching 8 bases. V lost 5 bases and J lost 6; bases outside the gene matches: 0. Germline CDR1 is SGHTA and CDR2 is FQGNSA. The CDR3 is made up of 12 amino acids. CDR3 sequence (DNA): TGTGCCAGCAGCCGGGGGGGCAATGAGCAGTTCTTC. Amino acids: CASSRGGNEQFF.

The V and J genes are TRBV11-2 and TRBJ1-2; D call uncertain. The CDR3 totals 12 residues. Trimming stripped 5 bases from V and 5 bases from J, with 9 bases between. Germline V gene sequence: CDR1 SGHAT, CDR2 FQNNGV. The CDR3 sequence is CASSPNRYGYTF. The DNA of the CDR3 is TGTGCCAGCAGCCCCAATCGGTATGGCTACACCTTC.

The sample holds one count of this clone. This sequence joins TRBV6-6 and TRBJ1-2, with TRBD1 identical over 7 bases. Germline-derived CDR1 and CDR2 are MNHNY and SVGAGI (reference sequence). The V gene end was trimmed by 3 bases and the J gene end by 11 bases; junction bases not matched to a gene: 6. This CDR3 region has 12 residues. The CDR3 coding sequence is TGTGCCAGCAGTTATAAACAGGGGCGATACACCTTC. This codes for CASSYKQGRYTF.

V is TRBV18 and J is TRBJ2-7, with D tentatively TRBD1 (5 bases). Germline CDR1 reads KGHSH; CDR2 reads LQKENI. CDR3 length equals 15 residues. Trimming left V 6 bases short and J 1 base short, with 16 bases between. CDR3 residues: CASSHKTRGSYEQYF. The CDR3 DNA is TGTGCCAGCTCCCACAAAACAAGGGGTTCCTACGAGCAGTACTTC.